A single sample gave rise to the 15 T cell receptor beta chains below, sequenced in a study of cytomegalovirus exposure and HLA in healthy donors (dated by TCRdb to 2016 to 2017). The protocol used for the library was the immunoSEQ multiplex PCR assay. A mixture of 60 forward primers for TCR Vbeta segments and 13 reverse primers for TCR Jbeta segments was used in the multiplex PCR. Imported from immuneACCESS, the table was reduced by TCRdb to in-frame sequences with V and J called. These copies leave out some clones; in studies compared against another copy, an unresolved V gene accounts for under half, and the cause of the remainder is not known. This sample gives about 160,000 clones in total; 70% to 90% of them show up just once. Approximately 2% of the sample is held by the ten biggest clonotypes. The sequenced sample consisted of PBMCs. These receptors all stem from a woman aged 18-29 years in good health and CMV-seronegative.

As for this clone: Relative to the germline gene, one junction end is altered; a read error may explain this. The chain joins TRBV7-9 to TRBJ2-5; the match to TRBD1 covers 9 bases. The germline V gene has CDR1 SEHNR and CDR2 FQNEAQ (reference sequence). CDR3 length: 15 residues. DNA for the CDR3: TGTTCCAGCAGCTACGAGCTAGGACAGGGGGAGACCCAGTACTTC. This gives the protein CSSSYELGQGETQYF.

The CDR3 region has the DNA TGCGCCAGCAGCCCAAGGACAGGGGTCCCCTACGAGCAGTACTTC. It codes for CASSPRTGVPYEQYF. The chain joins TRBV5-1 to TRBJ2-7; 9 nucleotides line up with TRBD1. The CDR3 extends over 15 amino acids. Trimming at V came to 4 bases and at J to 2 bases, leaving 7 bases not matched to a gene. CDR1 SGHRS and CDR2 YFSETQ come from the germline V gene.

The chain uses TRBV10-3 and TRBJ1-1; 9 bases line up with TRBD1. Germline V gene sequence: CDR1 ENHRY, CDR2 SYGVKD. The CDR3 loop spans 19 amino acids. With 3 bases clipped from V and 9 bases from J, the junction kept 23 bases outside the gene matches. The DNA for the CDR3 is TGTGCCATCAGTGACGTTGGGGGACAGGGAATTCAAGGAAGCGCGAAAGCTTTCTTT. Residues: CAISDVGGQGIQGSAKAFF.

V gene TRBV28 combines with J gene TRBJ2-7; no definite D call. CDR3 length equals 15 residues. Germline V gene lookup returns CDR1 MDHEN and CDR2 SYDVKM. V shed 2 bases and J shed 2 bases, with 13 bases lying between them. The CDR3 coding sequence is TGTGCCAGCAGTTTAGCCTCTAATGCCCCCTACGAGCAGTACTTC. Amino acid sequence: CASSLASNAPYEQYF. Complete variable domain (other parts from reference TRBV28 and TRBJ2-7): DVKVTQSSRYLVKRTGEKVFLECVQDMDHENMFWYRQDPGLGLRLIYFSYDVKMKEKGDIPEGYSVSREKKERFSLILESASTNQTSMYLCASSLASNAPYEQYFGPGTRLTVT.

CDR3 in amino acids: CASSQVLAANTGELFF. CDR3 coding DNA: TGTGCCAGCAGCCAAGTTTTAGCCGCGAACACCGGGGAGCTGTTTTTT. The chain couples TRBV4-2 to TRBJ2-2; unclear D gene. The CDR3 runs 16 residues. Trimming took 1 base from V and 0 from J, leaving 9 bases between them. Germline V CDR1 and CDR2: LGHNA, YNFKEQ.

This clone was recorded a few times. V usage is TRBV14 and J usage is TRBJ2-3; 7 bases align to TRBD2. V lost 3 bases and J lost 6; bases outside the gene matches: 3. Germline V gene data show CDR1 as SGHDN and CDR2 as FVKESK. This CDR3 is built from 13 residues. CDR3 coding DNA: TGTGCCAGCAGCCACCGGGACTATGATACGCAGTATTTT. This codes for CASSHRDYDTQYF.

DNA for the CDR3: TGTGCCAGCAGCCGGATCAGGGGCACAGATACGCAGTATTTT. Translated: CASSRIRGTDTQYF. J is TRBJ2-3 and V is TRBV16, with D possibly matching TRBD1 (5 bases). The CDR3 length is 14 residues. Germline CDR1 and CDR2: KGHSY and FQNENV. The V end was cut by 4 bases, the J end by 1 base, with 9 bases between. The full variable domain, with the rest looked up from reference TRBV16 and TRBJ2-3, is GEEVAQTPKHLVRGEGQKAKLYCAPIKGHSYVFWYQQVLKNEFKFLISFQNENVFDETGMPKERFSAKCLPNSPCSLEIQATKLEDSAVYFCASSRIRGTDTQYFGPGTRLTVL.

Written as DNA, the CDR3 is TGTGCCAGCAGCTTTATTTTTAGCTCCGGATCTGATACGCAGTATTTT. It specifies CASSFIFSSGSDTQYF. The chain recombines TRBV7-9 with TRBJ2-3; D remains unclear. V was pared by 3 bases and J by 6 bases, with 19 bases between. The germline V gene encodes CDR1 SEHNR and CDR2 FQNEAQ (reference sequence). This CDR3 contains 16 residues.

The J gene is TRBJ2-5, the V gene TRBV7-9; D remains unclear. TRBJ2-7 explains the end of the DNA better; the J call may be wrong. In germline, CDR1 is SEHNR, CDR2 FQNEAQ (reference sequence). The CDR3 has 14 residues. CDR3 protein: CASSLVGPTYEQYF. The DNA of the CDR3 is TGTGCCAGCAGCTTGGTTGGGCCAACCTACGAGCAGTACTTC.

This sequence joins TRBV4-2 and TRBJ2-5, with 7 bases aligning to TRBD1. V dropped 4 bases and J dropped 4; count of bases not matched to a gene: 3. Germline-derived CDR1 and CDR2 are LGHNA and YNFKEQ. This CDR3 is 13 amino acids long. CDR3: CASSLDRAETQYF. In DNA form, the CDR3 reads TGTGCCAGCAGCCTCGACAGGGCAGAGACCCAGTACTTC.

The genes are TRBV25-1 and TRBJ2-2, with D possibly TRBD1 on 6 matching bases. Deletions cut 2 bases from V and 5 bases from J, with 6 bases between. From germline, CDR1 is MGHDK and CDR2 SYGVNS. The CDR3 runs 13 residues. CDR3 bases: TGTGCCAGCAGTGAAAGGGGGACCGGGGAGCTGTTTTTT. Translation gives CASSERGTGELFF.

The gene calls are TRBV7-3 and TRBJ2-3; D remains ambiguous. V lost 5 bases and J 5 bases, leaving 11 bases between the germline ends. The CDR3 has 13 residues. In germline, CDR1 is SGHTA, CDR2 FQGTGA. The CDR3 bases are TGTGCCAGCAGCGCGGCGGTAGGAGATACGCAGTATTTT. It yields the protein CASSAAVGDTQYF.

This clone was observed once. The CDR3 spells CASSFGTREAFF. In DNA form, the CDR3 reads TGTGCCAGCAGTTTTGGCACCCGAGAAGCTTTCTTT. The V gene is TRBV28, the J gene TRBJ1-1; no firm D call. The V end lost 3 bases, the J end lost 8 bases, and 10 bases lay between the germline ends. CDR3 length equals 12 residues. Germline V lookup: CDR1 MDHEN, CDR2 SYDVKM.

The DNA for the CDR3 is TGTGCCATCAGTGAGTGGTTTCGGGGGGCCGGGGCTTTCTTT. This encodes CAISEWFRGAGAFF. The chain joins TRBV10-3 to TRBJ1-1, with a tentative D call TRBD1 (6 bases). Trimming cost V 1 base and J 11 bases, with 17 bases left between them. CDR1 ENHRY and CDR2 SYGVKD come from the germline V gene. CDR3 length: 14 residues.

V usage is TRBV5-6 and J usage is TRBJ1-2; TRBD1 might be the D (6 bases). This CDR3 is 13 amino acids long. Trimming removed 3 bases from V and 4 bases from J, with 10 bases in between. Germline V lookup: CDR1 SGHDT, CDR2 YYEEEE. In nucleotides, the CDR3 is TGTGCCAGCAGCTCCGTCAGGGGCTATGGCTACACCTTC. Its protein is CASSSVRGYGYTF.